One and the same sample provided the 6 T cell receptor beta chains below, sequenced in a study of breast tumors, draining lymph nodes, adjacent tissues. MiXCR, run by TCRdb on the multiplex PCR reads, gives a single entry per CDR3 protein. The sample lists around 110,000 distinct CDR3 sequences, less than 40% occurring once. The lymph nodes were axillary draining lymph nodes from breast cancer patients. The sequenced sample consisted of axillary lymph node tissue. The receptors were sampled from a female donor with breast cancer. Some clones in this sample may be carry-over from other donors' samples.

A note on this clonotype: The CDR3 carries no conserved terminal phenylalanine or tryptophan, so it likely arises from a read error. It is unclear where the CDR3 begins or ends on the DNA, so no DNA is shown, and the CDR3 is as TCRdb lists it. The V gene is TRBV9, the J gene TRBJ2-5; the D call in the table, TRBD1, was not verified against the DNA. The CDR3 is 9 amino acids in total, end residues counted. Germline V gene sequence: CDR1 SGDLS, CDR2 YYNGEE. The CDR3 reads CASSVGIGT.

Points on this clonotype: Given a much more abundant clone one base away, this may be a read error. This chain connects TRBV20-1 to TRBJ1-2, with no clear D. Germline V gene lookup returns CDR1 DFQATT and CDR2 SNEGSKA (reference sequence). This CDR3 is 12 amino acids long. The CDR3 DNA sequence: TGCAGTGCTAGGCCTACCGGGTTAGGCTCCACCTTC. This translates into CSARPTGLGSTF.

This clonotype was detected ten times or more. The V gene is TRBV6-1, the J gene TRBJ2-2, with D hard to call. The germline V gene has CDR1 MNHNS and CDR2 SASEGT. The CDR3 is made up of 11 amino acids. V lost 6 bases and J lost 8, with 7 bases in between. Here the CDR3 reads CASSVGGELFF. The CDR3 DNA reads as TGTGCCAGCAGCGTAGGGGGGGAGCTGTTTTTT.

CDR3 region: CASRRWILAGSAPEQFF. The CDR3 bases are TGTGCCAGCAGGCGGTGGATCTTAGCGGGAAGCGCCCCTGAGCAGTTCTTC. The chain links TRBV2 to TRBJ2-1, with 8 bases aligning to TRBD2. J was trimmed by 9 bases and V by 6 bases; bases with no gene match: 19. CDR1 SNHLY and CDR2 FYNNEI come from the germline V gene. The CDR3 consists of 17 residues.

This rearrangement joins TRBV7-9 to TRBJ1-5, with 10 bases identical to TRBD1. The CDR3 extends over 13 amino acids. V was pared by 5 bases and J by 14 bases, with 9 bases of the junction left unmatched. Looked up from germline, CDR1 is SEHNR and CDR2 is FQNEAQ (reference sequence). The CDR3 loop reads CASSPGTGAYEHF. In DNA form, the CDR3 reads TGTGCCAGCAGCCCCGGGACAGGGGCCTACGAGCATTTT.

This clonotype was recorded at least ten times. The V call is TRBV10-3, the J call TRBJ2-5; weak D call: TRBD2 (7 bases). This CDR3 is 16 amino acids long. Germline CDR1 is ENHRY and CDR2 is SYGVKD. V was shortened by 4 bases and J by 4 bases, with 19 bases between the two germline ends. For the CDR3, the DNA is TGTGCCATCAGTGTTGGAGGGGGGGCCGGGGCAGAGACCCAGTACTTC. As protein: CAISVGGGAGAETQYF.